Below, 4 T cell receptor beta chains from the same sample are listed, as sequenced in a study of cytomegalovirus exposure and HLA in healthy donors. It was with 60 Vbeta and 13 Jbeta primers that the PCR ran. Sequenced by immunoSEQ multiplex PCR; TCRdb stores in-frame clones only, minus some. Of some 63,000 clones listed, about 80% are singletons. Sequencing was done on a sample of PBMCs. These TCRs come from a woman between 40 and 50 years old in good health and CMV-seronegative.

The sample holds a few counts of this clone. The V gene is TRBV5-6, the J gene TRBJ1-2; no firm D call. The germline V gene encodes CDR1 SGHDT and CDR2 YYEEEE. The germline V and J ends were trimmed by 2 bases and 4 bases, with 12 bases remaining between them. The CDR3 is made up of 14 amino acids. CDR3 protein: CASSLRSSRYGYTF. The CDR3 DNA reads as TGTGCCAGCAGCTTAAGGAGCAGCCGCTATGGCTACACCTTC.

The table lists this clone with a few counts. The V call is TRBV28, the J call TRBJ2-7; TRBD1 might be the D (6 bases). V was shortened by 6 bases and J by 4 bases, with 22 bases between the two germline ends. Germline-derived CDR1 and CDR2 are MDHEN and SYDVKM. This CDR3 is 16 amino acids long. The CDR3: CASRPGTSRFGYEQYF. The DNA of the CDR3 is TGTGCCAGCAGGCCCGGGACATCGAGATTCGGGTACGAGCAGTACTTC.

The table lists this clone with a count of one. The gene calls are TRBV7-9 and TRBJ2-1; TRBD2 agrees at 11 bases. There are 15 residues in the CDR3. Germline V gene data show CDR1 as SEHNR and CDR2 as FQNEAQ (reference sequence). With V trimmed by 7 bases and J by 8 bases, 10 bases remained unmatched. The CDR3 DNA follows: TGTGCCAGCATTCCAAGTCGACTAGCGGGATATGAGCAGTTCTTC. Translated: CASIPSRLAGYEQFF.

As concerns this clone: Relative to the germline gene, one junction end is altered; a read error may explain this. The CDR3: CASSSTSGSSDTQYF. The CDR3, as DNA: TGTGCTAGCAGCAGTACTAGCGGGAGCTCTGATACGCAGTATTTT. The rearrangement joins TRBV7-7 to TRBJ2-3; 11 nucleotides agree with TRBD2. The V gene's germline CDR1 is SSHAT and CDR2 FNYEAQ (reference sequence). This CDR3 has 15 residues.